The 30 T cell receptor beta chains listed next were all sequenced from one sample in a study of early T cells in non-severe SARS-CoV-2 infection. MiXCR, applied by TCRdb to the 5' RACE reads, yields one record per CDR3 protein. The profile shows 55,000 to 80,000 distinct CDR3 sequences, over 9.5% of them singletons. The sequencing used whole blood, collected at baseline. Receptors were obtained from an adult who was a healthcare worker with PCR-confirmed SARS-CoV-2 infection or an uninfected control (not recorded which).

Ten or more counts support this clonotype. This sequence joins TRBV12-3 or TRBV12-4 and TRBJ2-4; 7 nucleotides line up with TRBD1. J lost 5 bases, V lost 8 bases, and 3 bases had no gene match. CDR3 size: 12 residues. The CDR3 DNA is TGTGCCAGCGAGAGGGGGCAAAACATTCAGTACTTC. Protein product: CASERGQNIQYF.

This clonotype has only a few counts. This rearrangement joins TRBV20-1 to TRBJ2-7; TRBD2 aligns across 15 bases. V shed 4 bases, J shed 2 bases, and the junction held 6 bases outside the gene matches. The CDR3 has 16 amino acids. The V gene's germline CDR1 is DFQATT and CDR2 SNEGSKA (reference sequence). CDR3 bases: TGCAGTGCTATCGGACTAGCGGGAGGGCCCACCTACGAGCAGTACTTC. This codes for CSAIGLAGGPTYEQYF.

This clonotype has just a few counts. CDR3 sequence (DNA): TGTGCCAGCAGCCCCATGGGGAGGAACACAGATACGCAGTATTTT. Translating it yields CASSPMGRNTDTQYF. V usage is TRBV27 and J usage is TRBJ2-3, with D perhaps matching TRBD2 (6 bases). CDR1 is MNHEY and CDR2 is SMNVEV in the germline V gene (reference sequence). The CDR3 covers 15 residues. With 6 bases removed from V and 2 bases from J, the gap between germline ends came to 15 bases.

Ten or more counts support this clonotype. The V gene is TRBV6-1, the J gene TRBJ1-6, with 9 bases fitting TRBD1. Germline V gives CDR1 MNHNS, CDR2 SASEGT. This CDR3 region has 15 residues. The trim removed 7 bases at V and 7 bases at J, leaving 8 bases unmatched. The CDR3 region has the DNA TGTGCCAGCAATTTACTTGGACAGGGGAATTCACCCCTCCACTTT. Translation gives CASNLLGQGNSPLHF.

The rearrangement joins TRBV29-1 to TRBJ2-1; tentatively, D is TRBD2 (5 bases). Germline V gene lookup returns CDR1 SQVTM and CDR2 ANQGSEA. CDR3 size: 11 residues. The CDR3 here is CTIGMFGEQFF. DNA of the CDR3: TGCACCATCGGGATGTTTGGTGAGCAGTTCTTC.

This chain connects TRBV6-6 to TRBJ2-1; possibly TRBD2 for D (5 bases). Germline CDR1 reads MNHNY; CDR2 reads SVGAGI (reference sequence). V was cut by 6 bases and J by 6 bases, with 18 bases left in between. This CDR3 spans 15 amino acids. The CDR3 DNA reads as TGTGCCAGCAGGACGCGACGAGGGTCGGGCAATGAGCAGTTCTTC. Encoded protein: CASRTRRGSGNEQFF.

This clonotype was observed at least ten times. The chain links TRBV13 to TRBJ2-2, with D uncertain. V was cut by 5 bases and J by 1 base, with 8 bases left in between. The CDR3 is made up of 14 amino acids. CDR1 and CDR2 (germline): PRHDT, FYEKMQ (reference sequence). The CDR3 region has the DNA TGTGCCAGCAGCAAATGGGGGAACACCGGGGAGCTGTTTTTT. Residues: CASSKWGNTGELFF.

The CDR3 sequence is CAWSEDTQYF. CDR3 coding DNA: TGTGCCTGGTCGGAGGATACGCAGTATTTT. This chain joins TRBV30 and TRBJ2-3; the D is unclear. This CDR3 has 10 amino acids. The V gene's germline CDR1 is GTSNPN and CDR2 SVGIG (reference sequence). V lost 5 bases to trimming and J lost 6 bases, with 6 bases between them.

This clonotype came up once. The CDR3 DNA reads TGTGCCACCAGCAGAGATATGTGGAACACTGAAGCTTTCTTT. Translated, it gives CATSRDMWNTEAFF. The chain employs TRBV15 and TRBJ1-1; D gene ambiguous. The CDR3 sequence is 14 residues long. V lost 0 bases to trimming and J lost 1 base, with 6 bases between them. Germline V CDR1 and CDR2: LNHNV, YYDKDF (reference sequence).

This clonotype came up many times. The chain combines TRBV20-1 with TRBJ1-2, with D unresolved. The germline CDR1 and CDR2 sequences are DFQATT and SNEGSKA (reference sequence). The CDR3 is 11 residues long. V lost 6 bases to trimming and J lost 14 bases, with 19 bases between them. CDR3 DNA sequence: TGCAGTGCAGTCAGGACGGCGGGCCAGACCTTC. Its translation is CSAVRTAGQTF.

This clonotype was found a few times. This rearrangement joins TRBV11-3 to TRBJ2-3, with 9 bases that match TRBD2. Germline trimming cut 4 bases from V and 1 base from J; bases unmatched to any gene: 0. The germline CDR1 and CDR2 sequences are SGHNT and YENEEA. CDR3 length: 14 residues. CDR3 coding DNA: TGTGCCAGCAGCTCTAGCGGGGGCACAGATACGCAGTATTTT. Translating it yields CASSSSGGTDTQYF.

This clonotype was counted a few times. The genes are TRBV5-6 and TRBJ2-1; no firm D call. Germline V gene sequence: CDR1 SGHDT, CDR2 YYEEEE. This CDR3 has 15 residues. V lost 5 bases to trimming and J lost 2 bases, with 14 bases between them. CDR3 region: CASSYRLAAYNEQFF. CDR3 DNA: TGTGCCAGCAGTTACCGACTGGCCGCCTACAATGAGCAGTTCTTC.

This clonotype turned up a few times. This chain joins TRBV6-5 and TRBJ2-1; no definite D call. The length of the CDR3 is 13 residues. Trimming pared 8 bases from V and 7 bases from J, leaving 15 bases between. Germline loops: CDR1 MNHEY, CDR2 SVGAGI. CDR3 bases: TGTGCCAGCCTAAATCAGGCCGGGAATGAGCAGTTCTTC. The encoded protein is CASLNQAGNEQFF.

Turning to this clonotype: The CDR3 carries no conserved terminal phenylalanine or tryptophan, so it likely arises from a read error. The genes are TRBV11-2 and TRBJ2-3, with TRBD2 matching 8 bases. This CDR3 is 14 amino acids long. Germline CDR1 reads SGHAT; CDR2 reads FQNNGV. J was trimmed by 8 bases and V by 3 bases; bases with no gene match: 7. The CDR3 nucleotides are TGTGCCAGCAGCTTTGATAGCGGGATCGGTACGCAGTATATT. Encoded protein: CASSFDSGIGTQYI.

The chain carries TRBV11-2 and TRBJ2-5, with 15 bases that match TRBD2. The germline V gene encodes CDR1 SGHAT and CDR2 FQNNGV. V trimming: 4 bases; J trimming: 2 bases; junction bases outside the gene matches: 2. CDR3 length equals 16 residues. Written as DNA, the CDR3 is TGTGCCAGCAGCTCGGGACTAGCGGGAGGACAAGAGACCCAGTACTTC. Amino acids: CASSSGLAGGQETQYF.

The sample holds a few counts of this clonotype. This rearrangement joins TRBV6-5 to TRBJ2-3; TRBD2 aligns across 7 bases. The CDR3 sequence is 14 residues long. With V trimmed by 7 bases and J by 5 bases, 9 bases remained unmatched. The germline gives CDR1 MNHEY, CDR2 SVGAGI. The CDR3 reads CASTLRGVRDTQYF. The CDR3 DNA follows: TGTGCCAGCACCCTCCGGGGGGTTCGAGATACGCAGTATTTT.

CDR3 in amino acids: CAISKGLAVTQETQYF. The CDR3 DNA is TGTGCCATCAGCAAGGGACTAGCGGTGACCCAAGAGACCCAGTACTTC. The chain combines TRBV10-3 with TRBJ2-5; 11 bases are shared with TRBD2. The length of the CDR3 is 16 residues. Looked up from germline, CDR1 is ENHRY and CDR2 is SYGVKD. V was clipped by 6 bases and J by 1 base; unmatched bases: 7.

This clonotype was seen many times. The CDR3 DNA sequence: TGTGCCAGCAGCGCTGCCGGACACTTCAATTCACCCCTCCACTTT. It codes for CASSAAGHFNSPLHF. The V gene is TRBV9, the J gene TRBJ1-6; maybe TRBD1 (5 bases). The CDR3 totals 15 residues. Trimming cost V 3 bases and J 7 bases, with 14 bases left between them. Germline V lookup: CDR1 SGDLS, CDR2 YYNGEE.

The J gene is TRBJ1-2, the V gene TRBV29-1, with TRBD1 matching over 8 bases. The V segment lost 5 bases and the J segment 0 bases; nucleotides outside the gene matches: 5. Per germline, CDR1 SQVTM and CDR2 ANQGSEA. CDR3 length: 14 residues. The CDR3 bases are TGCAGCGTTTCAAGGGGACAGGCTAACTATGGCTACACCTTC. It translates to CSVSRGQANYGYTF.

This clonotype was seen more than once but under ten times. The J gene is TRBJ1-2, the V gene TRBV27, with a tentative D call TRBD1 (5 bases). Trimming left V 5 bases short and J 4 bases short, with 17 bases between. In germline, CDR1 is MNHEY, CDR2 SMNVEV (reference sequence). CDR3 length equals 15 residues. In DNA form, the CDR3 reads TGTGCCAGCAGTCCAGAGGCGGGGCGGAGCTATGGCTACACCTTC. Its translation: CASSPEAGRSYGYTF.

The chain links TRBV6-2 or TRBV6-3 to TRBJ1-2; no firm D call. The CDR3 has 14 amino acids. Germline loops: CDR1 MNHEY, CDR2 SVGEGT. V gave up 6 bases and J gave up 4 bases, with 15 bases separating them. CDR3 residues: CASRDVGPGYGYTF. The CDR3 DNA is TGTGCCAGCAGGGACGTAGGCCCCGGCTATGGCTACACCTTC.

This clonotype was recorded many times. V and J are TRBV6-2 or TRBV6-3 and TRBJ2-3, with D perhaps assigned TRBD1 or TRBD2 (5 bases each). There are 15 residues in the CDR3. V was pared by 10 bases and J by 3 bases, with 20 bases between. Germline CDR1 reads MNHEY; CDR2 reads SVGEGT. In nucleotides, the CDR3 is TGTGCCACCAGGGACGGGCAACTCGCTACAGATACGCAGTATTTT. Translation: CATRDGQLATDTQYF.

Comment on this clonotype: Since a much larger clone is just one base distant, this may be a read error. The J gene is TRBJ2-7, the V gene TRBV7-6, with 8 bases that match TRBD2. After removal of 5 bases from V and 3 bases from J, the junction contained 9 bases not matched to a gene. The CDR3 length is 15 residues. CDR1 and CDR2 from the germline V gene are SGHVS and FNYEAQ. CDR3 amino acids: CASSIQAGADYEQYF. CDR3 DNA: TGTGCCAGCAGCATTCAAGCGGGAGCGGACTACGAGCAGTACTTC.

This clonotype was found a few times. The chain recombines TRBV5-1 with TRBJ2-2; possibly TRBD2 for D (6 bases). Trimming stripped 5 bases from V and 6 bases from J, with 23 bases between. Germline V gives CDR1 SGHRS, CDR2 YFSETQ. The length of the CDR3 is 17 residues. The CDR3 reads CASRLAAGSPSAGELFF. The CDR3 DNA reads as TGCGCCAGCAGATTAGCGGCAGGGAGCCCCTCGGCCGGGGAGCTGTTTTTT.

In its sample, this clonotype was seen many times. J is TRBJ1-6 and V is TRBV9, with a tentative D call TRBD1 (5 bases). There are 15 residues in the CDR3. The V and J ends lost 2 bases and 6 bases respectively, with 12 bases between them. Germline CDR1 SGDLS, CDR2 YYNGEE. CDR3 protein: CASSVGGTANSPLHF. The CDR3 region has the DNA TGTGCCAGCAGCGTCGGGGGGACGGCTAATTCACCCCTCCACTTT.

Here the CDR3 DNA reads TGTGCCAGCAGCTCCCACCCAGGGGGGGCCTATGGCTACACCTTC. Translating gives CASSSHPGGAYGYTF. The chain carries TRBV9 and TRBJ1-2, with 7 bases identical to TRBD1. The J segment lost 4 bases and the V segment lost 4 bases, leaving 10 bases of the junction unmatched. This CDR3 spans 15 amino acids. Germline-derived CDR1 and CDR2 are SGDLS and YYNGEE. Complete variable domain (other parts from reference TRBV9 and TRBJ1-2): DSGVTQTPKHLITATGQRVTLRCSPRSGDLSVYWYQQSLDQGLQFLIQYYNGEERAKGNILERFSAQQFPDLHSELNLSSLELGDSALYFCASSSHPGGAYGYTFGSGTRLTVV.

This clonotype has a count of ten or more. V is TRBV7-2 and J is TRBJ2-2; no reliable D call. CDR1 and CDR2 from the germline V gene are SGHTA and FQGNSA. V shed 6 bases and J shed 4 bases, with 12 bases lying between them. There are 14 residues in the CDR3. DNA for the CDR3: TGTGCCAGCAGATTAAACCTTGGCACCGGGGAGCTGTTTTTT. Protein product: CASRLNLGTGELFF.

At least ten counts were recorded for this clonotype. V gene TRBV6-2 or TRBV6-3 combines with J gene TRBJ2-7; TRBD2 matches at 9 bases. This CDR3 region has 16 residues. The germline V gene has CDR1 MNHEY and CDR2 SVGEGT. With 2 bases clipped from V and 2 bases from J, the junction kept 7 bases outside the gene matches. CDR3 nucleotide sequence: TGTGCCAGCAGTTACGGGCGGCGGGAGGGCCCCTACGAGCAGTACTTC. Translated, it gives CASSYGRREGPYEQYF.

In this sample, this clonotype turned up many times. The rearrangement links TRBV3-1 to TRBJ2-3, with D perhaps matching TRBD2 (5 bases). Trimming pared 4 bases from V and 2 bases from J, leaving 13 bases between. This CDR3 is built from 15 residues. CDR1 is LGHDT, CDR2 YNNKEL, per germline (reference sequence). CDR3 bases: TGTGCCAGCAGCCCCCGGAGCGGAAACACAGATACGCAGTATTTT. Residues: CASSPRSGNTDTQYF.

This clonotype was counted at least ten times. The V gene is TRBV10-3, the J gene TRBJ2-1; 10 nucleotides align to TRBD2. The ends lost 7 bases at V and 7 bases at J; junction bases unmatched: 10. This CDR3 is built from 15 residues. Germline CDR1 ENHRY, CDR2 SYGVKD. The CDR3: CAIKEASGSSNEQFF. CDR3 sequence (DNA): TGTGCCATCAAGGAGGCTAGCGGGAGCAGTAATGAGCAGTTCTTC.